This paragraph covers one TCR beta chain sequence. The CDR3 length is 13 residues. Germline loops: CDR1 LGHNT, CDR2 FRNRAP. Trimming took off 3 bases at V and 5 bases at J, with 9 bases between the two ends. These data are taken from a study of blood T cell repertoires in COVID-19. The table came from immunoSEQ multiplex PCR; TCRdb's copy has only in-frame clones and leaves some out. Of about 190,000 clones detected, 84% appear once; the ten largest clones hold approximately 19%. The source is a human donor in a cohort sampled during active COVID-19. The genes are TRBV12-5 and TRBJ2-3, with D possibly matching TRBD1 (5 bases). The sequenced sample was peripheral blood. The CDR3 here is CASGLQDGDTQYF. In nucleotides, the CDR3 is TGTGCTAGTGGTTTACAGGATGGAGATACGCAGTATTTT.